This paragraph reports one TCR beta chain. Through a sample-barcoded 5' primer and a J-beta primer mix, a second PCR was run for roughly 6 to 11 cycles. One entry per CDR3 protein results from TCRdb running MiXCR on the 5' RACE reads. The sample comprises more than 1.4 million distinct CDR3 sequences, 40% to 50% of which are singletons, and roughly 8.2% rests with the top ten. This record comes from a study of blood T cells in healthy people across ages. A minimum of 6.5 million PBMCs was isolated per sample. The CDR3 loop spans 14 amino acids. From germline, CDR1 is SGDLS and CDR2 YYNGEE. The V end was cut by 4 bases, the J end by 3 bases, with 14 bases between.

The chain couples TRBV9 to TRBJ2-7; unclear D gene. The specimen was blood. The receptor comes from a woman between 18 and 29 years old in good health. CDR3 region: CASSPCLGNYEQYF. CDR3 nucleotides: TGTGCCAGCAGCCCTTGTCTAGGAAACTACGAGCAGTACTTC.